The 5 T cell receptor beta chains in this list originate from one sample, sequenced in a study of control samples from healthy donors and cancer patients. Libraries were prepared by immunoSEQ multiplex PCR; TCRdb keeps only in-frame clonotypes and omits some of them. The repertoire holds roughly 6,000 clones, 70% to 90% seen once, with 7.1% in the top ten. Specimen: formalin-fixed, paraffin-embedded tissue. The receptors shown here come from a female donor with lung cancer.

The chain combines TRBV5-8 with TRBJ2-1; D not certain. This CDR3 region has 14 residues. The ends were cut back, 0 bases at V and 8 bases at J, with 12 bases in the middle. CDR1 SGHTS and CDR2 YDEGEE come from the germline V gene. The CDR3: CASSLEVRSYEQFF. For the CDR3, the DNA is TGTGCCAGCAGCTTGGAAGTGAGGTCTTATGAGCAGTTCTTC.

This clone turned up a few times. V gene TRBV9 combines with J gene TRBJ2-5, with a weak D call TRBD1 (6 bases). CDR3 size: 14 residues. From germline, CDR1 is SGDLS and CDR2 YYNGEE. V was clipped by 4 bases and J by 2 bases, with 12 bases between them. The CDR3 loop is CASSLWGQQETQYF. The CDR3 DNA reads as TGTGCCAGCAGCCTCTGGGGGCAGCAAGAGACCCAGTACTTC.

The chain couples TRBV12-2 to TRBJ2-3. TRBV12-2 is tagged as a pseudogene. The CDR3 is 15 amino acids. The DNA of the CDR3 is TGTGCAAGTCGCTTATTATCGGGACCCACAGATACGCAGTATTTT. Translation: CASRLLSGPTDTQYF.

The chain combines TRBV14 with TRBJ1-1, with D unclear. Germline V CDR1 and CDR2: SGHDN, FVKESK. V was clipped by 3 bases and J by 8 bases, with 16 bases between them. This CDR3 is 14 amino acids long. The CDR3 protein is CASSQDSLGMEAFF. The CDR3, as DNA: TGTGCCAGCAGCCAGGATTCTCTCGGTATGGAAGCTTTCTTT.

This chain joins TRBV6-5 and TRBJ2-1, with unresolved D. The CDR3 is 11 amino acids. V gave up 2 bases and J gave up 8 bases, with 4 bases separating them. Germline-derived CDR1 and CDR2 are MNHEY and SVGAGI. The CDR3 region has the DNA TGTGCCAGCAGTTACAAACATGAGCAGTTCTTC. It codes for CASSYKHEQFF.